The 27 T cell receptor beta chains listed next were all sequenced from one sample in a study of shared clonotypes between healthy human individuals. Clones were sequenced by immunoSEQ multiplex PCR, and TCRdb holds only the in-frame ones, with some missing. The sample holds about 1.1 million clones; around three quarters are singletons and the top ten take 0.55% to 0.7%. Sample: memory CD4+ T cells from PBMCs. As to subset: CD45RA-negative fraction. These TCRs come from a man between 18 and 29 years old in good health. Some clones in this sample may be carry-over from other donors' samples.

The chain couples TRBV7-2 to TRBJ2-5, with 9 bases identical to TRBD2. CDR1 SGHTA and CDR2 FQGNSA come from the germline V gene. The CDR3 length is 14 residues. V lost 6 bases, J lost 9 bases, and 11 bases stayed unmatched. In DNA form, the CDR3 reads TGTGCCAGCAGTCTAAGGACTAGCGACTGGGCCCAGTACTTC. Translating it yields CASSLRTSDWAQYF.

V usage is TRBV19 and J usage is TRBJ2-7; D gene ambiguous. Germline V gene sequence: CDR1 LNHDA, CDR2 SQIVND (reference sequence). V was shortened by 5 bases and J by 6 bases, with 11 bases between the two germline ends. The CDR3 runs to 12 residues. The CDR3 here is CASSPRIGEQYF. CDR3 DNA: TGTGCCAGTAGTCCTCGGATCGGCGAGCAGTACTTC.

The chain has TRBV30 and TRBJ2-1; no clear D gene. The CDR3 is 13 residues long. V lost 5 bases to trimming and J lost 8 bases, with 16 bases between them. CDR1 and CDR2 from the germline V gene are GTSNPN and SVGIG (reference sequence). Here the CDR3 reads CAWVAMDRDEQFF. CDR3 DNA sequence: TGTGCCTGGGTAGCCATGGACCGGGATGAGCAGTTCTTC.

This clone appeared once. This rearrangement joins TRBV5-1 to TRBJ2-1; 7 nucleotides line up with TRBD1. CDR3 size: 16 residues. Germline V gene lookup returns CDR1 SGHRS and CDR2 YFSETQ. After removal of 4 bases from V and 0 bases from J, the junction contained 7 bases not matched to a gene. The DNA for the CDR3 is TGCGCCAGCAGCGCAAGGACAGGATCCTCCTACAATGAGCAGTTCTTC. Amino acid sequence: CASSARTGSSYNEQFF.

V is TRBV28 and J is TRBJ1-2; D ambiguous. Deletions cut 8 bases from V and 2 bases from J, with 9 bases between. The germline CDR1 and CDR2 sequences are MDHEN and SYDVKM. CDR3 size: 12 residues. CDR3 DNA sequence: TGTGCCAGCTCGGCGGCGAACTATGGCTACACCTTC. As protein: CASSAANYGYTF.

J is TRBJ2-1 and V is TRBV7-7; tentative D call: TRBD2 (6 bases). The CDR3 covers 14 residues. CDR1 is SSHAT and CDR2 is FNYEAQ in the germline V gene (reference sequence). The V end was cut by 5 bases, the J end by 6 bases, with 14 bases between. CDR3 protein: CASSPTPTSNEQFF. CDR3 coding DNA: TGTGCCAGCAGCCCTACCCCGACTAGCAATGAGCAGTTCTTC.

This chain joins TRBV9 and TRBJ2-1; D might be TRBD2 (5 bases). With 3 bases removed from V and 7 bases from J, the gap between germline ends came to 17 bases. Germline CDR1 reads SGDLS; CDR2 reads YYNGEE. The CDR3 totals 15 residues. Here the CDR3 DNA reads TGTGCCAGCAGCGCTGGGGTCTCGACGGGGAATGAGCAGTTCTTC. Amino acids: CASSAGVSTGNEQFF.

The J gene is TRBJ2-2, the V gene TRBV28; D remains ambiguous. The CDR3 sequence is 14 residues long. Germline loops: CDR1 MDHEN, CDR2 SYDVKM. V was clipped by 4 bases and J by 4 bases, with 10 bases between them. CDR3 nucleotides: TGTGCCAGCAGTTCCCACGCCAGCACCGGGGAGCTGTTTTTT. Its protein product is CASSSHASTGELFF.

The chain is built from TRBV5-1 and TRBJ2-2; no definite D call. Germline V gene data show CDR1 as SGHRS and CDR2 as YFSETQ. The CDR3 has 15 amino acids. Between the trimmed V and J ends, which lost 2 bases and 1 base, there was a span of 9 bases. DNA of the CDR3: TGCGCCAGCAGCTTCAGTGCAGTGAACACCGGGGAGCTGTTTTTT. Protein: CASSFSAVNTGELFF.

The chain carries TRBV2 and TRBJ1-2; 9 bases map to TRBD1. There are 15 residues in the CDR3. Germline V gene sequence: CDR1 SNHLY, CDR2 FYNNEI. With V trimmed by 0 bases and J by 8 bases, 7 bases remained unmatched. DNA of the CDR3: TGTGCCAGCAGTGAAGCGCGGACAGGGGTGAACGGCTACACCTTC. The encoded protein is CASSEARTGVNGYTF.

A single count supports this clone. CDR3 DNA: TGTGCCAGCAGCCCAATTGGTCAGGGGACCACAGATACGCAGTATTTT. Translating gives CASSPIGQGTTDTQYF. The chain has TRBV7-3 and TRBJ2-3, with TRBD1 as a possible D gene (6 bases). CDR3 size: 16 residues. Germline-derived CDR1 and CDR2 are SGHTA and FQGTGA. V was shortened by 5 bases and J by 2 bases, with 17 bases between the two germline ends.

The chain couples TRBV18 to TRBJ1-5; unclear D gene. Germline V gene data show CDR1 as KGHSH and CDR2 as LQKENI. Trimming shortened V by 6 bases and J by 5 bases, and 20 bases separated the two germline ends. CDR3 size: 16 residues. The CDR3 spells CASSPASRSRDQPQHF. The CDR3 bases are TGTGCCAGCTCCCCAGCTAGCCGGAGTCGAGATCAGCCCCAGCATTTT.

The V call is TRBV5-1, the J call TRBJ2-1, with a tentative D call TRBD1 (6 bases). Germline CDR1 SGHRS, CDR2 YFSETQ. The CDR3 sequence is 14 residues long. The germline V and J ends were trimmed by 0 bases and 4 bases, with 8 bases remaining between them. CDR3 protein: CASSLGQDYNEQFF. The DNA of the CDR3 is TGCGCCAGCAGCTTGGGACAGGATTACAATGAGCAGTTCTTC.

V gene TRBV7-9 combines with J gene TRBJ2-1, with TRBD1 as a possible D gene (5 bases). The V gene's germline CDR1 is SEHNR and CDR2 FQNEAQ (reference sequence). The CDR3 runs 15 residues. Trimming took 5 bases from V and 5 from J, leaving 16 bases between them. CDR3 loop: CASSPTQGVNNEQFF. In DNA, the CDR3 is TGTGCCAGCAGCCCCACCCAAGGGGTTAACAATGAGCAGTTCTTC. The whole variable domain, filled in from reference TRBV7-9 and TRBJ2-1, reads DTGVSQNPRHKITKRGQNVTFRCDPISEHNRLYWYRQTLGQGPEFLTYFQNEAQLEKSRLLSDRFSAERPKGSFSTLEIQRTEQGDSAMYLCASSPTQGVNNEQFFGPGTRLTVL.

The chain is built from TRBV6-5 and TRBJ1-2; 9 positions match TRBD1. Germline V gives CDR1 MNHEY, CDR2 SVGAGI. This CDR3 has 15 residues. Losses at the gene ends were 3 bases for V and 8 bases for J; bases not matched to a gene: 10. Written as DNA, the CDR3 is TGTGCCAGCAGTTATCCGGGACAGGGCTCTTTCGGCTACACCTTC. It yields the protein CASSYPGQGSFGYTF.

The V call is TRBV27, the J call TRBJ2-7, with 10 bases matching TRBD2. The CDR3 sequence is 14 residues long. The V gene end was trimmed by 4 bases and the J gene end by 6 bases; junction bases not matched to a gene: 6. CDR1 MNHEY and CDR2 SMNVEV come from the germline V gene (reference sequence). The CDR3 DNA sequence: TGTGCCAGCAGTTGGGGTAGGACTAGCGGCGAGCAGTACTTC. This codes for CASSWGRTSGEQYF.

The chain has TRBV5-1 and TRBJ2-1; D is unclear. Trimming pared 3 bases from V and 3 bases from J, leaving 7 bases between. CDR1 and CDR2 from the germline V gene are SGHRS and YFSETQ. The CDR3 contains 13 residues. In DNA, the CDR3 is TGCGCCAGCAGCTCGAATGGCTACAATGAGCAGTTCTTC. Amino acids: CASSSNGYNEQFF.

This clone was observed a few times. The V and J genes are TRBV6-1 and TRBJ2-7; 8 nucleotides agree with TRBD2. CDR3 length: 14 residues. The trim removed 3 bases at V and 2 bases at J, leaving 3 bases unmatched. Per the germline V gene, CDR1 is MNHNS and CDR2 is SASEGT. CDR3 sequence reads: CASSDTSGAYEQYF. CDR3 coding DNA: TGTGCCAGCAGTGATACTAGCGGCGCCTACGAGCAGTACTTC.

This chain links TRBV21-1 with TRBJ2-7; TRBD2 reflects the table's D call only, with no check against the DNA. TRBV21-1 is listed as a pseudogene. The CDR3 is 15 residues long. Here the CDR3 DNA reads TGTGCCAGCAGCAAAGGGGAGTCGCGGGGGTACGAGCAGTACTTC. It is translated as CASSKGESRGYEQYF.

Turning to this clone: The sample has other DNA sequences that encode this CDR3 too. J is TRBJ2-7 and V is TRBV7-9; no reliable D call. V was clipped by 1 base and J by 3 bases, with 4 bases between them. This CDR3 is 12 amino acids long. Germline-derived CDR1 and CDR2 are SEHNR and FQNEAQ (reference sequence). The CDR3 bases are TGTGCCAGCAGCTTAGGCAGCTACGAGCAGTACTTC. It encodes CASSLGSYEQYF.

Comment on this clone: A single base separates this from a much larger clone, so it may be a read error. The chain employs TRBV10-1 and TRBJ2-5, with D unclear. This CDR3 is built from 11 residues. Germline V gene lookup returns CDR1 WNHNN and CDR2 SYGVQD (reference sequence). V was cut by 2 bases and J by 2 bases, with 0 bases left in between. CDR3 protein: CASSEQETQYF. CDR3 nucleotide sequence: TGCGCCAGCAGTGAGCAAGAGACCCAGTACTTC.

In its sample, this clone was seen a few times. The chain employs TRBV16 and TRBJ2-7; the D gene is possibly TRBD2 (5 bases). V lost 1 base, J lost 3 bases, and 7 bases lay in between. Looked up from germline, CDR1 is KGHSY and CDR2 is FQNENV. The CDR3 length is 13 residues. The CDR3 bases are TGTGCCAGCAGCCAATTTGGACTCTACGAGCAGTACTTC. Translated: CASSQFGLYEQYF. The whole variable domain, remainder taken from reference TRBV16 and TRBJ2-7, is GEEVAQTPKHLVRGEGQKAKLYCAPIKGHSYVFWYQQVLKNEFKFLISFQNENVFDETGMPKERFSAKCLPNSPCSLEIQATKLEDSAVYFCASSQFGLYEQYFGPGTRLTVT.

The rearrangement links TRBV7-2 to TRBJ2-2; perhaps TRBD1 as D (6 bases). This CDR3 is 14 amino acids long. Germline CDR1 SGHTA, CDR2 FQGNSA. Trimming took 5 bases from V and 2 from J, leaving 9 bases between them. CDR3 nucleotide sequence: TGTGCCAGCAGCACCGGGACAAACACCGGGGAGCTGTTTTTT. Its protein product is CASSTGTNTGELFF. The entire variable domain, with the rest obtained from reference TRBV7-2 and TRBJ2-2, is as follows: GAGVSQSPSNKVTEKGKDVELRCDPISGHTALYWYRQSLGQGLEFLIYFQGNSAPDKSGLPSDRFSAERTGGSVSTLTIQRTQQEDSAVYLCASSTGTNTGELFFGEGSRLTVL.

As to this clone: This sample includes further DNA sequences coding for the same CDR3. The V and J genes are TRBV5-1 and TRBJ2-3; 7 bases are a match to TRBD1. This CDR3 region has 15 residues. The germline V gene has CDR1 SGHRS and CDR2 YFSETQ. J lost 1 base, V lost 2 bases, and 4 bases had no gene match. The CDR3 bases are TGCGCCAGCAGCTTATTAGGACAGGGCACAGATACGCAGTATTTT. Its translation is CASSLLGQGTDTQYF.

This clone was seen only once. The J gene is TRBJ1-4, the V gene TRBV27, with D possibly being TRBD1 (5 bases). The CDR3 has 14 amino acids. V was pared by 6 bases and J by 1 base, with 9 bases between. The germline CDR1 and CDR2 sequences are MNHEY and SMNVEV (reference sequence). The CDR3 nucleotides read TGTGCCAGCAGGACAGTGCGAACTAATGAAAAACTGTTTTTT. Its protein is CASRTVRTNEKLFF.

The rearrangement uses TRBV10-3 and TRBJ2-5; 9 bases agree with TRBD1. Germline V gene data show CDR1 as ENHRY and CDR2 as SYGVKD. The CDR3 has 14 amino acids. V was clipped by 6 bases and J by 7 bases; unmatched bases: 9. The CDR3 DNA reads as TGTGCCATCAGCGAAACGACAGGGGGGGGGACCCAGTACTTC. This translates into CAISETTGGGTQYF.

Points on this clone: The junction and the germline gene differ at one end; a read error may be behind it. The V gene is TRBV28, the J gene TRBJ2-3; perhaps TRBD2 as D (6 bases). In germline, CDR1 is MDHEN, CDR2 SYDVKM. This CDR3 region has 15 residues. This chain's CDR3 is CASSFTRDGGFTQYF. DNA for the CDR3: TGTGCTAGCAGTTTCACCAGGGACGGGGGATTTACGCAGTATTTT.